This TCR beta chain was sequenced in a study of cytomegalovirus exposure and HLA in healthy donors. The overall study: Among 398 genotyped donors, around 77% fell in the Caucasian-associated ancestry cluster.

Primers for the PCR totalled 60 Vbeta and 13 Jbeta. Only in-frame clones appear in the TCRdb table, and some are missing; sequencing was by immunoSEQ multiplex PCR. The profile shows 170,000 or so clones, 65% to 85% of them singletons. V was pared by 4 bases and J by 0 bases, with 5 bases of the junction left unmatched. The CDR3 is 15 residues long. Germline CDR1 is SGHRS and CDR2 is YFSETQ. Concerning this clone: Its antigen is still unknown.

Study-wide points: Some V segments, including TRBV6-2 and TRBV6-3, were excluded as indistinguishable. Sequencing depth roughly uniform across donors was assumed in presence/absence analyses.

The clonotype was recovered from a woman aged 50 to 65 in good health and CMV-seropositive. The rearrangement joins TRBV5-1 to TRBJ2-3; 7 nucleotides agree with TRBD2. Sequencing was done on a sample of PBMCs. The chain's CDR3 is CASSPSGASTDTQYF. DNA for the CDR3: TGCGCCAGCAGCCCGAGCGGGGCTAGCACAGATACGCAGTATTTT.